The 2 T cell receptor beta chains in this list originate from one sample, sequenced in a study of blood T cell repertoires in COVID-19. Sequencing used immunoSEQ multiplex PCR; TCRdb keeps in-frame clones, though not all of them. The data hold 220,000 or so clones, with more than 85% observed a single time. Specimen: peripheral blood. The receptor source for this set is a man aged 55 to 70 with COVID-19, enrolled during active disease.

V and J are TRBV2 and TRBJ2-2; 12 positions agree with TRBD2. The CDR3 totals 16 residues. Germline loops: CDR1 SNHLY, CDR2 FYNNEI. J gave up 7 bases and V 4 bases, and 7 bases lay outside the gene matches. CDR3 coding DNA: TGTGCCAGCAGTGGGAGACTAGCGGGAGTGATCGGGGAGCTGTTTTTT. Protein product: CASSGRLAGVIGELFF.

V usage is TRBV5-8 and J usage is TRBJ2-2, with TRBD2 as a possible D gene (6 bases). Looked up from germline, CDR1 is SGHTS and CDR2 is YDEGEE. With 4 bases removed from V and 3 bases from J, the gap between germline ends came to 16 bases. This CDR3 comprises 16 residues. The CDR3 loop reads CASSQQATGDTGELFF. CDR3 sequence (DNA): TGTGCCAGCAGCCAACAGGCAACGGGGGACACCGGGGAGCTGTTTTTT.